The rows below give T cell receptor beta chains drawn from one sample of a study of blood T cell repertoires in COVID-19. The assay was immunoSEQ multiplex PCR, and TCRdb's table has in-frame clones only and misses some. This sample has tens of thousands of clones, with roughly 80% found just once. The source material was peripheral blood. These receptors all stem from a man aged 55 to 70 with COVID-19, enrolled during active disease. Both conserved end residues are part of each CDR3. A D gene is named only where the DNA matches it firmly. The size field is filled for only some rows; it gives once, few, many or a size class.

j_gene | v_gene | abundance | d_gene | CDR3nt | CDR3aa
TRBJ1-2 | TRBV9 | . | TRBD1 | TGTGCCAGCAGCGCTGACAGGGTCGGCGGCTACACCTTC | CASSADRVGGYTF
TRBJ2-4 | TRBV4-1 | . | TRBD1 | TGCGCCAGCAGCCAAGATCCGGACAGGGGGCTGAACATTCAGTACTTC | CASSQDPDRGLNIQYF
TRBJ2-3 | TRBV29-1 | . | . | TGCAGCGTTGACTTGCAGGGCACAGATACGCAGTATTTT | CSVDLQGTDTQYF
TRBJ1-3 | TRBV12-2 | . | . | TGTGCAAGTCGCTTAGCCGGGGGCCGGGACAGAGGCTCTGGAAACACCATATATTTT | CASRLAGGRDRGSGNTIYF
TRBJ2-1 | TRBV19 | once | TRBD2 | TGTGCCAGTAGTGCTAGCGGGGTATGGGGTGAGCAGTTCTTC | CASSASGVWGEQFF
TRBJ1-6 | TRBV28 | . | TRBD1 | TGTGCCAGCAGTTTAACCAGGGGGTTGAGGCCCCTCCACTTT | CASSLTRGLRPLHF
TRBJ2-7 | TRBV5-1 | . | . | TGCGCCAGCAGCCGTCAGGGGCGGAGCACCTACGAGCAGTACTTC | CASSRQGRSTYEQYF
TRBJ2-7 | TRBV11-2 | . | TRBD1 | TGTGCCAGCAGCTTAGATCTGGGACAGGGTCTCTACGAGCAGTACTTC | CASSLDLGQGLYEQYF
TRBJ2-1 | TRBV18 | . | . | TGTGCCAGCTCACCAGCGGGTTACAATGAGCAGTTCTTC | CASSPAGYNEQFF
TRBJ1-1 | TRBV10-2 | . | . | TGCGCCAGCAGTGGGACCAGGGGAAGTACTGAAGCTTTCTTT | CASSGTRGSTEAFF
TRBJ2-7 | TRBV6-5 | . | TRBD2 | TGTGCCAGCAGTTTTAATAGCGGGAGCCCCTACGAGCAGTACTTC | CASSFNSGSPYEQYF
TRBJ1-5 | TRBV5-5 | many | . | TGTGCCAGCAGCTCGCGGGGAGAGTCCAACAATCAGCCCCAGCATTTT | CASSSRGESNNQPQHF
TRBJ1-2 | TRBV7-3 | few | . | TGTGCCAGCAGCGCAGGGGATAGCTATGGCTACACCTTC | CASSAGDSYGYTF
TRBJ2-1 | TRBV21-1 | once | . | TGTGCCAGCAGTCAGATCCCGGGACTAACGTACAATGAGCAGTTCTTC | CASSQIPGLTYNEQFF
TRBJ2-7 | TRBV5-3 | few | TRBD2 | TGTGCCAGAAGCTTGGATGGACTAGCGGCCCCCAAAGAGCAGTACTTC | CARSLDGLAAPKEQYF